This TCR beta chain originates from a study of neurological immune-mediated disorders. This clonotype was counted many times. Antigen specificity is unknown. Study findings and constraints: TCR-beta repertoires seemed private in all groups, with no expanded CDR3 amino acid sequences shared. HTLV-1-associated myelopathy had the most TCR clonal expansion, while multiple sclerosis had the least, a level that fell below healthy controls.

TCRdb ran MiXCR on the 5' RACE reads and lists one entry per CDR3 protein. The sample carries around 66,000 distinct CDR3 sequences, 5.2% recorded once. V was cut by 3 bases and J by 4 bases, with 14 bases left in between. This CDR3 has 15 amino acids. The germline CDR1 and CDR2 sequences are SGHRS and YFSETQ. Sequences were obtained from PBMCs. The sequence was obtained from a woman in her 30s with multiple sclerosis. This chain joins TRBV5-1 and TRBJ2-1, with a possible D match to TRBD1 (6 bases). The CDR3 spells CASSSAGTIYNEQFF. CDR3 in DNA: TGCGCCAGCAGCTCGGCCGGGACAATATACAATGAGCAGTTCTTC.